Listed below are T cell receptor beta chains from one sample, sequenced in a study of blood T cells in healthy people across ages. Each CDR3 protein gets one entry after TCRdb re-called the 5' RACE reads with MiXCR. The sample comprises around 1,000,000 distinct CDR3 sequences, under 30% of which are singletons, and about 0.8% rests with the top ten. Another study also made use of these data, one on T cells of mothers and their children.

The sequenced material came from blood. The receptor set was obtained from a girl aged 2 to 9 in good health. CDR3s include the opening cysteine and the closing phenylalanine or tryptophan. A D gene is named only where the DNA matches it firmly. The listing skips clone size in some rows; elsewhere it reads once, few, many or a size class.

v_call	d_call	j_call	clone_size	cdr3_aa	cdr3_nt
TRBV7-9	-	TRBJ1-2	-	CASSLYNRDDNYGYTF	TGTGCCAGCAGCCTTTATAATCGGGACGACAACTATGGCTACACCTTC
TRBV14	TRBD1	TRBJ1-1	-	CASSQVGGTGAEAFF	TGTGCCAGCAGCCAAGTGGGAGGGACAGGGGCTGAAGCTTTCTTT
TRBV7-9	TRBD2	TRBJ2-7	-	CASSTPFAGTTYEQYF	TGTGCCAGCAGCACCCCATTCGCGGGGACTACTTACGAGCAGTACTTC
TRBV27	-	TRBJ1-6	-	CANSLAGGSPLHF	TGTGCCAACAGTTTAGCGGGGGGTTCACCCCTCCACTTT
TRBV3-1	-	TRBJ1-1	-	CASGKQANTEAFF	TGTGCCAGTGGAAAACAGGCGAACACTGAAGCTTTCTTT
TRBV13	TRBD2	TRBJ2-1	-	CASSSSSGIHNEQFF	TGTGCCAGCAGCTCTTCTAGCGGGATCCACAATGAGCAGTTCTTC
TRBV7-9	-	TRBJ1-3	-	CASSQPGGDTIYF	TGTGCCAGCAGCCAGCCCGGGGGAGACACCATATATTTT
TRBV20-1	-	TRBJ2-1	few	CSARRAKTSYNEQFF	TGCAGTGCTAGACGAGCTAAAACCTCCTACAATGAGCAGTTCTTC
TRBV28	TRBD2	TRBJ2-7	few	CASRHEGLAEQYF	TGTGCCAGCAGGCATGAGGGACTAGCCGAGCAGTACTTC
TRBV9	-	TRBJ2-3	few	CASSGGGAADTQYF	TGTGCCAGCAGCGGGGGAGGAGCGGCAGATACGCAGTATTTT
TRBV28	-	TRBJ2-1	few	CASRKQWGDEQFF	TGTGCCAGCAGAAAGCAGTGGGGAGATGAGCAGTTCTTC
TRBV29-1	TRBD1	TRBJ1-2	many	CSVGGQGGGYTF	TGCAGCGTGGGAGGACAGGGCGGTGGCTACACCTTC
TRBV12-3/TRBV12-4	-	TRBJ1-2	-	CASGPGTSRGYTF	TGTGCCAGCGGGCCTGGGACCTCGAGAGGCTACACCTTC
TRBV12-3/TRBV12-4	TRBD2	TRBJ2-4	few	CASSPTGGQNIQYF	TGTGCCAGCAGCCCAACGGGGGGGCAGAACATTCAGTACTTC
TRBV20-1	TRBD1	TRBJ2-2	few	CSARDAGTGGGELFF	TGCAGTGCTAGAGACGCCGGGACAGGAGGGGGGGAGCTGTTTTTT
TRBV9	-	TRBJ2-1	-	CASSVGDTHNEQFF	TGTGCCAGCAGCGTAGGGGACACCCACAATGAGCAGTTCTTC
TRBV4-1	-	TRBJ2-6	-	CASSPRGYRAASGANVLTF	TGCGCCAGCAGCCCTCGAGGTTACAGGGCCGCCTCTGGGGCCAACGTCCTGACTTTC
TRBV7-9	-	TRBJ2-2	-	CASSSKTGRQTGELFF	TGTGCCAGCAGCTCTAAGACCGGACGGCAAACCGGGGAGCTGTTTTTT
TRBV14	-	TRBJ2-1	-	CASSQGSPYNEQFF	TGTGCCAGCAGCCAAGGGTCCCCCTACAATGAGCAGTTCTTC
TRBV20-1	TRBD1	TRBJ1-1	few	CSAIRTGSDLEAFF	TGCAGTGCGATACGGACAGGGTCAGATCTTGAAGCTTTCTTT
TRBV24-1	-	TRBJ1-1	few	CATSTKLGTEAFF	TGTGCCACCAGTACCAAGCTTGGGACTGAAGCTTTCTTT
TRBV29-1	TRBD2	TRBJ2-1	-	CSVLADLYNEQFF	TGCAGCGTTCTAGCGGACCTCTACAATGAGCAGTTCTTC
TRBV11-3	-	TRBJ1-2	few	CASSLVGQVYGYTF	TGTGCCAGCAGCTTAGTGGGGCAGGTCTATGGCTACACCTTC
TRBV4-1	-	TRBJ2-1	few	CASSQYRESSYNEQFF	TGCGCCAGCAGCCAGTACAGGGAGAGCTCCTACAATGAGCAGTTCTTC
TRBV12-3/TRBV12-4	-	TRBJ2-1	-	CASSSPGLGTVSYNEQFF	TGTGCCAGCAGTTCCCCGGGACTGGGTACGGTTTCCTACAATGAGCAGTTCTTC
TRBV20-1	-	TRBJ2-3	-	CSARSGTDGTDTQYF	TGCAGTGCTAGATCGGGGACTGATGGCACAGATACGCAGTATTTT
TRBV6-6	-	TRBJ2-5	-	CASSYGGGGETQYF	TGTGCCAGCAGTTACGGCGGGGGCGGGGAGACCCAGTACTTC
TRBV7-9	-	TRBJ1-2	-	CASSRDLEKGGYTF	TGTGCCAGCAGCCGGGACCTGGAGAAGGGCGGCTACACCTTC
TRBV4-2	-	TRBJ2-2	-	CASSQDQGSGNTGELFF	TGTGCCAGCAGCCAAGATCAGGGTAGCGGTAACACCGGGGAGCTGTTTTTT